These T cell receptor beta chains were read from a single sample in a study of regulatory and conventional T cells in RAG deficiency. Libraries were prepared by immunoSEQ multiplex PCR; TCRdb keeps only in-frame clonotypes and omits some of them. Seen here are around 31,000 clones, over 80% observed once, and the top ten hold approximately 5.6%. The same data also went into a second study, on regulatory T cells.

Sequencing was done on a sample of CD8+ T cells sorted from blood. These receptors originate from a human donor in good health. The CDR3 runs from the conserved cysteine through the conserved F or W. Each record gives: V gene, J gene, D gene, clone size, CDR3 DNA, CDR3 protein. The D gene is left open where the match is weak. Part of the rows lack a size; the others show once, few, many or a class for expanded clones.

TRBV7-9,TRBJ1-1,.,.,TGTGCCAGCAGCTTAGCGGGGTATGGCACTGAAGCTTTCTTT,CASSLAGYGTEAFF
TRBV12-5,TRBJ2-7,TRBD1,.,TGTGCTAGTGGTTCTGAGGGGGCCTCCCTGTCTTACGAGCAGTACTTC,CASGSEGASLSYEQYF
TRBV27,TRBJ1-3,.,.,TGTGCCAGCAGTCCACAATTCTCTGGAAACACCATATATTTT,CASSPQFSGNTIYF
TRBV11-1,TRBJ2-5,TRBD2,.,TGTGCCAGCAGCTTAGATCAACTCGGACTAGCGGGGGTTGAGACCCAGTACTTC,CASSLDQLGLAGVETQYF
TRBV29-1,TRBJ1-2,TRBD1,.,TGCAGCGCCGCACAGGGGGAGGATGGCTACACCTTC,CSAAQGEDGYTF
TRBV15,TRBJ1-5,TRBD1,.,TGTGCCACCAGCAGAGATTGGACCGACAGGGTCGATCAGCCCCAGCATTTT,CATSRDWTDRVDQPQHF
TRBV9,TRBJ2-7,.,few,TGTGCCAGCAGCGTAGAGGGCCACGAGCAGTACTTC,CASSVEGHEQYF
TRBV4-1,TRBJ1-6,TRBD1,.,TGCGCCAGCAGCCAAGGGGTTGAGGGACAGGGGAATTCACCCCTCCACTTT,CASSQGVEGQGNSPLHF
TRBV15,TRBJ2-1,.,.,TGTGCCACCAGCCCTAAGCGGACGTACAATGAGCAGTTCTTC,CATSPKRTYNEQFF
TRBV25-1,TRBJ1-1,.,.,TGTGCCAGCAGTGAAGAGGTTGGCATGAACACTGAAGCTTTCTTT,CASSEEVGMNTEAFF
TRBV2,TRBJ2-7,TRBD1,.,TGTGCCAGCAGTCTCGGGACAGGGAGGGTTCAGTACTTC,CASSLGTGRVQYF
TRBV11-2,TRBJ1-4,TRBD1,.,TGTGCCAGCACAAGGGGACAGGAAGAAAAACTGTTTTTT,CASTRGQEEKLFF
TRBV9,TRBJ2-5,.,.,TGTGCCAGCAGCGTAGAGGGGGGGAGCAAAGAGACCCAGTACTTC,CASSVEGGSKETQYF
TRBV14,TRBJ2-2,TRBD2,.,TGTGCCAGCAGCCCGACTAGCGGGAGCGATGTTACCGGGGAGCTGTTTTTT,CASSPTSGSDVTGELFF
TRBV2,TRBJ1-2,.,.,TGTGCGGAGGAGGGCCCTGACTCTAACTATGGCTACACCTTC,CAEEGPDSNYGYTF
TRBV29-1,TRBJ1-2,.,.,TGCAGCGTTGACTCTAACTATGGCTACACCTTC,CSVDSNYGYTF
TRBV7-3,TRBJ2-1,.,.,TGTGCCAGCAGCTTTGAAGGAAATGAGCAGTTCTTC,CASSFEGNEQFF
TRBV6-1,TRBJ2-1,TRBD1,once,TGTGCCAGCAGTGAGGGGACAGGGGCCTACAATGAGCAGTTCTTC,CASSEGTGAYNEQFF
TRBV5-5,TRBJ1-3,.,.,TGTGCCAGCAGCCAGGGAGGCGGGGGAGGAAACACCATATATTTT,CASSQGGGGGNTIYF
TRBV4-2,TRBJ1-1,.,few,TGTGCCAGCAGCTTGGACCCGGGATCGGGCACTGAAGCTTTCTTT,CASSLDPGSGTEAFF
TRBV6-4,TRBJ2-2,TRBD1,few,TGTGCCAGCAGGACTGGACAGGGGGCCGGGGAGCTGTTTTTT,CASRTGQGAGELFF
TRBV25-1,TRBJ2-1,TRBD2,.,TGTGCCAGCAGTGATAGCGGGGGGGCTCGTGAGCAGTTCTTC,CASSDSGGAREQFF
TRBV13,TRBJ2-7,TRBD1,.,TGTGCCAGCAGAAATTCGGGACAGACCTACGAGCAGTACTTC,CASRNSGQTYEQYF
TRBV6-5,TRBJ1-1,TRBD1,.,TGTGCCAGCAGACCCGGGACAGGGCCCACTGAAGCTTTCTTT,CASRPGTGPTEAFF
TRBV13,TRBJ2-3,TRBD2,.,TGTGCCAGCAGCTTGGGACTAGCTACAGATACGCAGTATTTT,CASSLGLATDTQYF
TRBV9,TRBJ2-7,.,.,TGTGCCAGCAGCACCGGACGGACGGCCGACGAGCAGTACTTC,CASSTGRTADEQYF
TRBV11-2,TRBJ2-7,.,.,TGTGCCAGCAGCTTAGTCCCAGGTGGGAGCTACGAGCAGTACTTC,CASSLVPGGSYEQYF
TRBV5-8,TRBJ1-2,TRBD1,once,TGTGCCAGCAGCTTGGCGGAAACAGGGGACGTAGACTATGGCTACACCTTC,CASSLAETGDVDYGYTF
TRBV11-2,TRBJ1-1,.,.,TGTGCCAGCAGCTTAAAGTCAGGGGACACTGAAGCTTTCTTT,CASSLKSGDTEAFF
TRBV11-2,TRBJ1-2,.,.,TGTGCCAGCAGCGGGAGGGGTCTCGACTATGGCTACACCTTC,CASSGRGLDYGYTF
TRBV6-6,TRBJ2-7,.,.,TGTGCCAGCAGTGGATCACCGGGACTTGCCTACGAGCAGTACTTC,CASSGSPGLAYEQYF
TRBV29-1,TRBJ2-7,.,.,TGCAGCGTTGAGGTGGGGCCGGTGTACGAGCAGTACTTC,CSVEVGPVYEQYF
TRBV11-2,TRBJ2-7,TRBD2,.,TGTGCCAGCAGCTTAATTGGGCTAGCGGGGGGTTCCGAGCAGTACTTC,CASSLIGLAGGSEQYF
TRBV11-2,TRBJ1-1,TRBD1,.,TGTGCCAGCAGCTTAGTTGAGGGGGCAACGACTGAAGCTTTCTTT,CASSLVEGATTEAFF
TRBV5-5,TRBJ1-2,.,.,TGTGCCAGCAGCTTCTACGGAGGAGCTAACTATGGCTACACCTTC,CASSFYGGANYGYTF
TRBV7-9,TRBJ1-2,.,.,TGTGCCAGCAGCTTAGGGGCCCAGGGACCGAACTATGGCTACACCTTC,CASSLGAQGPNYGYTF
TRBV9,TRBJ1-3,.,.,TGTGCCAGCAGCGTAGGAGGCGGCTCTGGAAACACCATATATTTT,CASSVGGGSGNTIYF
TRBV10-3,TRBJ2-1,.,.,TGTGCCATCAGTGAGTCTGGGGGAAGTAGCGGAGAAGCCTACAATGAGCAGTTCTTC,CAISESGGSSGEAYNEQFF
TRBV4-1,TRBJ2-7,.,.,TGCGCCAGCAGCCAAGGATCGGGGGCCGGATACGAGCAGTACTTC,CASSQGSGAGYEQYF
TRBV6-5,TRBJ1-5,.,.,TGTGCCAGCAGTCCCGGAAAGAATCAGCCCCAGCATTTT,CASSPGKNQPQHF
TRBV28,TRBJ2-7,.,.,TGTGCCAGCACCCCACCCGGGACCGACTACGAGCAGTACTTC,CASTPPGTDYEQYF
TRBV7-4,TRBJ2-7,.,.,TGTGCCAGCAGCCTCGGCGGAGGGCCTAACTACGAGCAGTACTTC,CASSLGGGPNYEQYF
TRBV10-3,TRBJ1-1,.,.,TGTGCCACCAGGGGAACCAGGACAGAAGGGCTCACTGAAGCTTTCTTT,CATRGTRTEGLTEAFF
TRBV18,TRBJ2-5,.,.,TGTGCCAGCTCACCACCGTTGCCAGAGACCCAGTACTTC,CASSPPLPETQYF
TRBV11-2,TRBJ2-7,.,.,TGTGCCAGCAGCAACACCCTTAGTTACGAGCAGTACTTC,CASSNTLSYEQYF
TRBV29-1,TRBJ2-3,.,.,TGCAGCGTTACAGGGTTGCCAGATACGCAGTATTTT,CSVTGLPDTQYF
TRBV7-2,TRBJ1-1,.,.,TGTGCCAGCAGCTTAGAGCTTACAGGGTGGAGAACTGAAGCTTTCTTT,CASSLELTGWRTEAFF
TRBV9,TRBJ2-7,TRBD1,.,TGTGCCAGCAGCGTAGGACAGGGGGACGAGCAGTACTTC,CASSVGQGDEQYF
TRBV11-2,TRBJ1-2,TRBD1,few,TGTGCCAGCAGCCCAACCGGGACAGGGGGCTCGGCCTATGGCTACACCTTC,CASSPTGTGGSAYGYTF
TRBV29-1,TRBJ2-3,TRBD1,.,TGCAGCGTTACAGGGGGCTTTTCTGGGGATACGCAGTATTTT,CSVTGGFSGDTQYF
TRBV5-4,TRBJ2-7,TRBD2,.,TGTGCCAGCAGCTTGGCCGCCCTAGCGGGAAGGGAGCAGTACTTC,CASSLAALAGREQYF
TRBV5-1,TRBJ2-2,.,.,TGCGCCAGCAGCCAGGACCTACTTACCGGGGAGCTGTTTTTT,CASSQDLLTGELFF
TRBV4-1,TRBJ2-7,.,.,TGCGCCAGCAGCCAAGATCGTAATACAAATTCGGAGCAGTACTTC,CASSQDRNTNSEQYF